This is a list of T cell receptor beta chains from one sample in a study of T cells in Graves' hyperthyroidism and ophthalmopathy. TCRdb independently ran MiXCR on the multiplex PCR reads; one entry per CDR3 protein. The sample lists approximately 400,000 distinct CDR3 sequences, about a sixth occurring once. Sequencing used blood. All receptors come from a woman aged 18-29 years with Graves' hyperthyroidism. Each CDR3 is given with its conserved first and last residue. D genes are given only for firm matches. Rows give clone size only sometimes, using once, few, many, or a class for an expanded clone.

>TRBV6-1|many|TRBJ1-1|TRBD1
TGTGCCAGCAGTCCCGGGACAGGGGGGGTCACTGAAGCTTTCTTT
CASSPGTGGVTEAFF
>TRBV19|-|TRBJ2-5|-
TGTGCCAGTAGTCCGCTAATCCGAGAGACCCAGTGCTTC
CASSPLIRETQCF
>TRBV10-3|once|TRBJ1-3|-
TGTGCCATCAGAGCGGGAGCTCTCTCTGGAAACACCATATATTTT
CAIRAGALSGNTIYF
>TRBV20-1|many|TRBJ2-1|TRBD2
TGCAGTGCTAGAGTTGAGACTAGCGGGACCTACAATGAGCAGTTCTTC
CSARVETSGTYNEQFF
>TRBV27|-|TRBJ1-5|-
TGTGCCAGCAGTTTATACGGGGTTGAGGGAGTGGATTTGGAAAGCATCAATCAGCCCCAGCATTTT
CASSLYGVEGVDLESINQPQHF
>TRBV7-2|-|TRBJ2-2|TRBD1
TGTGCCAGCAGCCAGGACAGGGTGAGCGGGGAGCTGTTTTTT
CASSQDRVSGELFF
>TRBV18|few|TRBJ1-2|-
TGTGCCAGCTCACCCGGACGGAGAACCGACCCCGGCTACACCTTC
CASSPGRRTDPGYTF
>TRBV6-1|few|TRBJ1-5|-
TGTGCCAGCAGTGAAGCGGGCGGGTGGCAGCCCCAGCATTTT
CASSEAGGWQPQHF
>TRBV6-1|-|TRBJ2-7|TRBD2
TGTGCCAGCAGTAAACTAAGCGGGAACAAACCCTACGAGCAGTACTTC
CASSKLSGNKPYEQYF
>TRBV24-1|few|TRBJ2-2|-
TGTGCCACCAACAGTGCTGTCGGGGAGCTGTTTTTT
CATNSAVGELFF
>TRBV20-1|many|TRBJ2-4|TRBD2
TGCAGTGCTAGTTCGGGGGGGGGGAACATTCAGTACTTC
CSASSGGGNIQYF
>TRBV19|-|TRBJ1-2|-
TGTGCCAGTAGTAGTGGGGTGACACACAACTATGGCTACACCTTC
CASSSGVTHNYGYTF
>TRBV19|few|TRBJ2-1|TRBD2
TGTGCCAGTAGTACCCTCCTAGCGGGAAGCAATGAGCAGTTCTTC
CASSTLLAGSNEQFF
>TRBV3-1|many|TRBJ1-2|-
TGTGCCAGCAGCAACGAGGGATCGGGAGGCTACACCTTC
CASSNEGSGGYTF
>TRBV3-1|many|TRBJ2-2|TRBD2
TGTGCCAGCAGCCGCCCGGGACTAGCGGGATACACCGGGGAGCTGTTTTTT
CASSRPGLAGYTGELFF
>TRBV6-6|few|TRBJ1-6|-
TGTGCCAGCAGTTACTCCGGGACATTTAATTCACCCCTCCACTTT
CASSYSGTFNSPLHF
>TRBV7-9|many|TRBJ2-1|-
TGTGCCAGCAGCTCCCCCGATCTGCGCTACAATGAGCAGTTCTTC
CASSSPDLRYNEQFF
>TRBV7-7|-|TRBJ2-5|-
TGTGCTAGCAGCTTAGCGGACCCCTTTGCTGAGACCCAGTACTTC
CASSLADPFAETQYF
>TRBV19|-|TRBJ2-5|-
TGTGCCAGTAGTTTCGGACGACTAGAGACCCAGTACTTC
CASSFGRLETQYF
>TRBV20-1|-|TRBJ2-3|TRBD2
TGCAGTGCTAGAGAATTATCACTAGCGGGAGGCTACACAGATACGCAGTATTTT
CSARELSLAGGYTDTQYF
>TRBV3-1|few|TRBJ2-5|-
TGTGCCAGCAGCCAAGGGCGGGCAGGGTCCCAGGGGGAGACCCAGTACTTC
CASSQGRAGSQGETQYF
>TRBV7-2|many|TRBJ2-7|-
TGTGCCAGCAGCCCCCTCCTACGGGTCCACGAGCAGTACTTC
CASSPLLRVHEQYF
>TRBV27|few|TRBJ1-4|-
TGTGCCAGCAGTTTTGGGAGATCCTGGGCCGGGGCTGAAAAACTGTTTTTT
CASSFGRSWAGAEKLFF
>TRBV20-1|many|TRBJ1-1|-
TGCAGTGCCCGACCCCCCCAAGTGAACACTGAAGCTTTCTTT
CSARPPQVNTEAFF
>TRBV12-3/TRBV12-4|many|TRBJ2-1|TRBD2
TGTGCCAGCAGTTTAAGTGGGGGGGGTCGGGGTGAGCAGTTCTTC
CASSLSGGGRGEQFF
>TRBV6-1|many|TRBJ2-1|TRBD2
TGTGCCAGCAGTGATTCCTCTAGCGGGCTAGGGTCCTACAATGAGCAGTTCTTC
CASSDSSSGLGSYNEQFF
>TRBV27|few|TRBJ1-5|-
TGTGCCATCCGATCCGAGGGCCCAAATTATAGCAATCAGCCCCAGCATTTT
CAIRSEGPNYSNQPQHF
>TRBV2|many|TRBJ1-5|-
TGTGCCAGCAGTGAAGCGGCTTATCAGCCCCAGCATTTT
CASSEAAYQPQHF
>TRBV28|many|TRBJ2-3|TRBD1
TGTGCCAGCAGGTCCTATCTGGACAGGGTCAGCACAGATACGCAGTATTTT
CASRSYLDRVSTDTQYF
>TRBV28|many|TRBJ2-7|-
TGTGCCAGCAGTACACCTACTTTTAGGTCCTACGAGCAGTACTTC
CASSTPTFRSYEQYF
>TRBV25-1|few|TRBJ2-3|-
TGTGCCAGCAGTGCCCTTGAGGGGGTGACAGATACGCAGTATTTT
CASSALEGVTDTQYF
>TRBV5-1|-|TRBJ1-4|-
TGCGCCAGCAGCTTAGGACTGACTTCAACTAATGAAAAACTGTTTTTT
CASSLGLTSTNEKLFF
>TRBV3-1|many|TRBJ2-7|TRBD2
TGTGCCAGCAGCCAAGAGGGCGGGAGGGCCTCAGGGCAGTACTTC
CASSQEGGRASGQYF
>TRBV7-8|few|TRBJ1-5|-
TGTGCCAGCAGCTTAGCTGTGCGGGGACAGCCCCAGCATTTT
CASSLAVRGQPQHF
>TRBV25-1|few|TRBJ2-1|-
TGTGCCAGCAGTGAAGGGAGGGACGACAGGTCCGAGTTCTTC
CASSEGRDDRSEFF
>TRBV27|few|TRBJ1-2|-
TGTGCCAGCAGTTTATCGACGGCAGCTTATGGATCTACCTATGGCTACACCTTC
CASSLSTAAYGSTYGYTF
>TRBV12-5|many|TRBJ1-1|-
TGTGCTAGTGGTTTGAGGCAGGGGACGGGAGCTTTCTTT
CASGLRQGTGAFF
>TRBV20-1|many|TRBJ2-7|TRBD2
TGCAGTGCTAGAGGGGACGGGACTAGCGGTTACGAGCAGTACTTC
CSARGDGTSGYEQYF
>TRBV4-1|-|TRBJ2-7|-
TGCGCCAGCAGCCAAGAGGACGGGTCCGGCTTCGGCGAGCAGTACTTC
CASSQEDGSGFGEQYF
>TRBV6-5|many|TRBJ1-1|-
TGTGCCAGCAGTTACATAGGAAACACCACTGAAGCTTTCTTT
CASSYIGNTTEAFF
>TRBV13|many|TRBJ2-7|-
TGTGCCAGCAGCTTTACCCTCGACGAGCAGTACTTC
CASSFTLDEQYF
>TRBV9|-|TRBJ2-1|-
TGTGCCAGCAGCACTCACTCCTTGTCGAGCAATGAGCAGTTCTTC
CASSTHSLSSNEQFF
>TRBV20-1|many|TRBJ2-5|TRBD1
TGCAGTGCTTCGGGGACAGCAAGCCAAGAGACCCAGTACTTC
CSASGTASQETQYF
>TRBV20-1|many|TRBJ2-7|-
TGCAGTGCTAAGGAACAGGGCTACGAGCAGTACTTC
CSAKEQGYEQYF
>TRBV11-2|many|TRBJ2-3|TRBD2
TGTGCCAGCAGCTTAGATGGACTAGCGTCCATCACAGATACGCAGTATTTT
CASSLDGLASITDTQYF
>TRBV6-1|many|TRBJ1-2|TRBD1
TGTGCCAGCAGTGAGCCGGGACAGGGTATCTATGGCTACACCTTC
CASSEPGQGIYGYTF
>TRBV7-9|many|TRBJ2-3|-
TGTGCCAGCAGCTCCCTATCCTTCCGGGGCCGTCTTCGCACAGATACGCAGTATTTT
CASSSLSFRGRLRTDTQYF
>TRBV2|many|TRBJ2-4|-
TGTGCCAGCAGTGAATTTCACGCCGTAGCCAAAAACATTCAGTACTTC
CASSEFHAVAKNIQYF
>TRBV20-1|-|TRBJ2-2|TRBD2
TGCAGTGCTACAGATACTAGCGGGGGATTCGGGGAGCTGTTTTTT
CSATDTSGGFGELFF
>TRBV7-2|many|TRBJ2-1|TRBD1
TGTGCCAGCAGCGGACAGGGAGTGAATGAGCAGTTCTTC
CASSGQGVNEQFF
>TRBV6-1|many|TRBJ1-5|-
TGTGCCAGCAGTTATGGGGCAAGCAATCAGCCCCAGCATTTT
CASSYGASNQPQHF
>TRBV2|-|TRBJ1-2|TRBD1
TGTGCCAGCTCGGGACAGATCTATGGCTACACCTTC
CASSGQIYGYTF